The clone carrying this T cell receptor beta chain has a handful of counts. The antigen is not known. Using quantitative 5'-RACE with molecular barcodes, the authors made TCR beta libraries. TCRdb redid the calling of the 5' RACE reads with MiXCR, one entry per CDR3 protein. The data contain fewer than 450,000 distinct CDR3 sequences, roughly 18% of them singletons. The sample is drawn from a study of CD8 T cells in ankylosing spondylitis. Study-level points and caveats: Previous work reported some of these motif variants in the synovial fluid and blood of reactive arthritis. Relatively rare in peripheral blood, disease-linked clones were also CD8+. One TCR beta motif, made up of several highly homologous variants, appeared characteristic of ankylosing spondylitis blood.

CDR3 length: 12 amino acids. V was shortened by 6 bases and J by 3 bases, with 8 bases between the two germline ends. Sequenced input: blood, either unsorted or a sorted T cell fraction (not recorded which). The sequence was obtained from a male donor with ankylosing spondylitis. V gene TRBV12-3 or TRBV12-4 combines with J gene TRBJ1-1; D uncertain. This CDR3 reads CASSPMDTEAFF. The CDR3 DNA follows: TGTGCCAGCAGCCCCATGGACACTGAAGCTTTCTTT.